Following are 20 T cell receptor beta chains from one sample sequenced in a study of cytomegalovirus exposure and HLA in healthy donors. In the PCR, 60 Vbeta and 13 Jbeta primers were used. This table comes from immunoSEQ multiplex PCR, and its TCRdb copy is limited to in-frame clones, with some not included. This sample has about 180,000 clones; over 75% occur once, and the top ten carry 1.5% to 2%. The sequenced sample consisted of PBMCs. The receptors originated from a woman aged 25 to 45 in good health and CMV-seronegative.

The rearrangement joins TRBV7-6 to TRBJ2-1, with TRBD1 matching 7 bases. J lost 10 bases, V lost 4 bases, and 19 bases had no gene match. The CDR3 length is 17 residues. The germline V gene encodes CDR1 SGHVS and CDR2 FNYEAQ. In DNA, the CDR3 is TGTGCCAGCAGCTCTGGTAGGGGGCAGGGCAGCGATTACGAGCAGTTCTTC. Residues: CASSSGRGQGSDYEQFF.

The gene calls are TRBV19 and TRBJ1-2, with TRBD1 matching over 7 bases. J lost 2 bases, V lost 7 bases, and 7 bases had no gene match. The CDR3 loop spans 14 amino acids. Per germline, CDR1 LNHDA and CDR2 SQIVND (reference sequence). The CDR3 nucleotides read TGTGCCAGTACCCATGGACAGGAGAACTATGGCTACACCTTC. Its protein is CASTHGQENYGYTF.

CDR3 amino acids: CAWSVQGGRETQYF. The CDR3 DNA reads TGTGCCTGGAGTGTACAGGGAGGGCGGGAGACCCAGTACTTC. V gene TRBV30 combines with J gene TRBJ2-5, with D possibly being TRBD2 (7 bases). Trimming shortened V by 0 bases and J by 5 bases, and 13 bases separated the two germline ends. This CDR3 contains 14 residues. Per germline, CDR1 GTSNPN and CDR2 SVGIG (reference sequence).

This chain uses TRBV4-1 with TRBJ1-5; a possible D gene is TRBD1 (5 bases). Trimming cost V 1 base and J 7 bases, with 11 bases left between them. This CDR3 has 14 amino acids. Per germline, CDR1 MGHRA and CDR2 YSYEKL. The CDR3 nucleotides are TGCGCCAGCAGCCAAGTCGGGGGTTTACAGCCCCAGCATTTT. Residues: CASSQVGGLQPQHF.

This sequence joins TRBV19 and TRBJ1-1; TRBD1 agrees at 8 bases. Looked up from germline, CDR1 is LNHDA and CDR2 is SQIVND (reference sequence). V trimming: 3 bases; J trimming: 10 bases; junction bases outside the gene matches: 4. This CDR3 region has 12 residues. CDR3 amino acids: CASSIRGTGAFF. Here the CDR3 DNA reads TGTGCCAGTAGTATTCGTGGGACAGGAGCTTTCTTT.

This sequence joins TRBV5-6 and TRBJ1-1; no definite D call. Germline-derived CDR1 and CDR2 are SGHDT and YYEEEE. Deletions cut 1 base from V and 7 bases from J, with 8 bases between. The CDR3 runs to 12 residues. The CDR3 protein is CASSLRGIEAFF. For the CDR3, the DNA is TGTGCCAGCAGCTTGAGAGGGATTGAAGCTTTCTTT.

This chain uses TRBV21-1 with TRBJ2-1; TRBD2 reflects the table's D call only, with no check against the DNA. TRBV21-1 is a pseudogene locus. CDR3 length equals 17 residues. The CDR3: CASSKGHGTSIDNEQFF. Here the CDR3 DNA reads TGTGCCAGCAGCAAAGGCCACGGGACTAGCATAGACAATGAGCAGTTCTTC.

V usage is TRBV7-2 and J usage is TRBJ2-3; D is ambiguous. The CDR3 spans 14 residues. V lost 5 bases, J lost 2 bases, and 11 bases lay in between. Germline V lookup: CDR1 SGHTA, CDR2 FQGNSA. CDR3 DNA: TGTGCCAGCAGCGTCGGTTCGAACACAGATACGCAGTATTTT. It is translated as CASSVGSNTDTQYF.

The V call is TRBV29-1, the J call TRBJ2-5, with D tentatively TRBD2 (6 bases). Trimming left V 4 bases short and J 4 bases short, with 10 bases between. Germline CDR1 SQVTM, CDR2 ANQGSEA. This CDR3 spans 12 amino acids. The CDR3: CSVGEAVETQYF. For the CDR3, the DNA is TGCAGCGTTGGGGAGGCTGTAGAGACCCAGTACTTC.

Only one count was recorded for this clone. The rearrangement uses TRBV30 and TRBJ1-5, with a tentative D call TRBD1 (5 bases). V shed 5 bases and J shed 2 bases, with 22 bases lying between them. Germline lookup yields CDR1 GTSNPN and CDR2 SVGIG (reference sequence). This CDR3 has 17 residues. The CDR3 region is CAWGKRQQPLGNQPQHF. CDR3 in DNA: TGTGCCTGGGGTAAGAGACAGCAGCCCCTTGGCAATCAGCCCCAGCATTTT.

J is TRBJ2-7 and V is TRBV4-3, with D possibly being TRBD1 (5 bases). Per germline, CDR1 LGHNA and CDR2 YSLEER. Between the trimmed V and J ends, which lost 4 bases and 3 bases, there was a span of 10 bases. This CDR3 comprises 13 residues. DNA for the CDR3: TGCGCCAGCAGCCTTCGCAGGGACTACGAGCAGTACTTC. Residues: CASSLRRDYEQYF.

In this sample, this clone turned up a few times. This rearrangement joins TRBV10-3 to TRBJ2-1; D is uncertain. Between the trimmed V and J ends, which lost 7 bases and 10 bases, there was a span of 14 bases. This CDR3 spans 12 amino acids. Germline CDR1 is ENHRY and CDR2 is SYGVKD. CDR3 residues: CAITSGRLEQFF. The DNA for the CDR3 is TGTGCCATCACCTCGGGTCGTCTAGAGCAGTTCTTC.

V is TRBV4-1 and J is TRBJ1-2, with 7 nucleotides matching TRBD1. V shed 4 bases, J shed 2 bases, and the junction held 10 bases outside the gene matches. The CDR3 totals 16 residues. The V gene's germline CDR1 is MGHRA and CDR2 YSYEKL. The DNA of the CDR3 is TGCGCCAGCAGCCCTCAGGCAGGACAGGCCAACTATGGCTACACCTTC. It encodes CASSPQAGQANYGYTF.

The rearrangement links TRBV29-1 to TRBJ1-6, with a possible D match to TRBD1 (5 bases). Trimming pared 6 bases from V and 13 bases from J, leaving 16 bases between. Germline V gene lookup returns CDR1 SQVTM and CDR2 ANQGSEA. This CDR3 is built from 12 residues. CDR3 amino acids: CSVRDSQGPLHF. The CDR3, as DNA: TGCAGCGTCCGGGACTCGCAAGGCCCCCTCCACTTT.

The chain employs TRBV2 and TRBJ1-1; D not certain. From germline, CDR1 is SNHLY and CDR2 FYNNEI. The CDR3 is made up of 12 amino acids. V shed 5 bases and J shed 1 base, with 5 bases lying between them. The CDR3 DNA is TGTGCCAGCAGTTTCGGGAACACTGAAGCTTTCTTT. Translation: CASSFGNTEAFF. Filled out from reference TRBV2 and TRBJ1-1, the complete variable domain reads EPEVTQTPSHQVTQMGQEVILRCVPISNHLYFYWYRQILGQKVEFLVSFYNNEISEKSEIFDDQFSVERPDGSNFTLKIRSTKLEDSAMYFCASSFGNTEAFFGQGTRLTVV.

The V call is TRBV6-1, the J call TRBJ2-7, with D unresolved. V gave up 4 bases and J gave up 0 bases, with 10 bases separating them. Germline-derived CDR1 and CDR2 are MNHNS and SASEGT. The CDR3 is 14 residues long. The CDR3, as DNA: TGTGCCAGCAGTGCCTCAGGCAACTCCTACGAGCAGTACTTC. Residues: CASSASGNSYEQYF.

The V gene is TRBV6-5, the J gene TRBJ1-4, with 8 bases aligning to TRBD1. The CDR3 contains 14 residues. Germline CDR1 reads MNHEY; CDR2 reads SVGAGI. J gave up 4 bases and V 6 bases, and 4 bases lay outside the gene matches. DNA for the CDR3: TGTGCCAGCAGCCGGACAGGGATTAATGAAAAACTGTTTTTT. This codes for CASSRTGINEKLFF.

The chain couples TRBV10-3 to TRBJ2-7, with TRBD1 as a possible D gene (6 bases). CDR1 and CDR2 from the germline V gene are ENHRY and SYGVKD. The CDR3 contains 14 residues. Trimming cost V 3 bases and J 6 bases, with 15 bases left between them. For the CDR3, the DNA is TGTGCCATCAGTGAACTAGGGGGTAAGAGCGAGCAGTACTTC. It encodes CAISELGGKSEQYF.

This clone was picked up one time. The CDR3 loop is CAWAGGRGSTDTQYF. The DNA for the CDR3 is TGTGCCTGGGCAGGGGGTCGAGGTAGCACAGATACGCAGTATTTT. This chain joins TRBV30 and TRBJ2-3, with 7 bases matching TRBD1. This CDR3 has 15 amino acids. Germline CDR1 GTSNPN, CDR2 SVGIG (reference sequence). With 5 bases clipped from V and 0 bases from J, the junction kept 8 bases outside the gene matches.

The chain joins TRBV5-4 to TRBJ2-2; TRBD2 agrees at 8 bases. With V trimmed by 5 bases and J by 0 bases, 9 bases remained unmatched. The germline V gene has CDR1 SGHNT and CDR2 YYREEE (reference sequence). This CDR3 is built from 17 residues. The CDR3 region is CASRSGGAPSNTGELFF. DNA for the CDR3: TGTGCCAGCAGGTCGGGGGGGGCGCCTTCGAACACCGGGGAGCTGTTTTTT.